This T cell receptor (beta chain) was captured in a study of response to subunit inactivated influenza vaccine. This CDR3 contains 15 residues. Deletions cut 5 bases from V and 6 bases from J, with 18 bases between. Study findings and constraints: The authors offered the suggestion that each seasonal influenza vaccination recruits few new T cells.

One entry per CDR3 protein results from TCRdb running MiXCR on the RT-PCR reads. The data contain roughly 570,000 distinct CDR3 sequences, around 13% of them singletons. A word on this clonotype: Its antigen is currently unknown.

The chain combines TRBV12-3 or TRBV12-4 with TRBJ2-3; the D gene could be TRBD1 or TRBD2 (5 bases each). This specimen was PBMCs from blood, taken more than 35 days after vaccination. The source of this sequence is a middle-aged man who received an inactivated influenza vaccine. In nucleotides, the CDR3 is TGTGCCAGCAGTCCTACCGGGACCCGGGACGATACGCAGTATTTT. Its translation: CASSPTGTRDDTQYF.